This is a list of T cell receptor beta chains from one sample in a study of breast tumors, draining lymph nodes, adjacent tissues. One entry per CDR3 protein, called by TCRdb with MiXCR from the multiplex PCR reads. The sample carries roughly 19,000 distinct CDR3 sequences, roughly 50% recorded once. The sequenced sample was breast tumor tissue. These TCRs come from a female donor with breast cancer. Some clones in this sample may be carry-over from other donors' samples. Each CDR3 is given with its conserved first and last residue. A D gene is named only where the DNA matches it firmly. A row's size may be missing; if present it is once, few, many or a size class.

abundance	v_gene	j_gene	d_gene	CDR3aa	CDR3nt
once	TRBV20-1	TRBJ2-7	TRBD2	CSARTSGAYEQYF	TGCAGTGCGAGGACTAGCGGCGCCTACGAGCAGTACTTC
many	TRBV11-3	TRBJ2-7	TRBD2	CASSSRLADYEQYF	TGTGCCAGCAGCTCCAGACTAGCGGATTACGAGCAGTACTTC
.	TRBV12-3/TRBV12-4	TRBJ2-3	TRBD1	CASSQGTGQGTDTQYF	TGTGCCAGCAGCCAAGGGACAGGGCAGGGCACAGATACGCAGTATTTT
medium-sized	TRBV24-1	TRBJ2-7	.	CATSEGYEQYF	TGTGCCACCAGTGAGGGATACGAGCAGTACTTC
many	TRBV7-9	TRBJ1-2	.	CASSLGAGVRGYTF	TGTGCCAGCAGCCTGGGGGCAGGGGTTCGGGGCTACACCTTC
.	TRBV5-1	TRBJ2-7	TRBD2	CASRLAGAGYEQYF	TGCGCCAGCCGACTAGCGGGGGCGGGCTACGAGCAGTACTTC
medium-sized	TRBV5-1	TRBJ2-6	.	CASLPGAGANVLTF	TGCGCCAGCCTCCCAGGGGCTGGGGCCAACGTCCTGACTTTC
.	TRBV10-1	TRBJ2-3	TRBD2	CVCSQGTTGGTDTQYF	TGCGTCTGCAGCCAAGGGACTACGGGAGGTACAGATACGCAGTATTTT
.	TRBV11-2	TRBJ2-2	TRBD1	CASSGTVYTGELFF	TGTGCCAGCAGCGGGACAGTATACACCGGGGAGCTGTTTTTT
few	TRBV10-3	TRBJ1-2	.	CAIRPTGERDGYTF	TGTGCCATCAGACCAACGGGAGAAAGGGATGGCTACACCTTC
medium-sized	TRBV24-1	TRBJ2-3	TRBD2	CATSDPSGRGPDTQYF	TGTGCCACCAGTGACCCTAGCGGGAGGGGTCCAGATACGCAGTATTTT
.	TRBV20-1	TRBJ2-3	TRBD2	CSAPHAGLAGGLGDTQYF	TGCAGTGCTCCCCACGCAGGACTAGCGGGAGGGCTGGGAGATACGCAGTATTTT
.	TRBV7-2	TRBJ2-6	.	CASSLALDRKANVLTF	TGTGCCAGCAGCTTAGCACTAGATAGGAAGGCTAACGTCCTGACTTTC
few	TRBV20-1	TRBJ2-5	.	CSASQDNQETQYF	TGCAGTGCTAGCCAGGACAACCAAGAGACCCAGTACTTC
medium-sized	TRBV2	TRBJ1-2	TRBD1	CASSEGTGNHYGYTF	TGTGCCAGCAGTGAAGGGACAGGCAACCACTATGGCTACACCTTC
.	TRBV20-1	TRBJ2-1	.	CSARGGQGISNEQFF	TGCAGTGCTAGGGGCGGCCAGGGGATTTCGAATGAGCAGTTCTTC
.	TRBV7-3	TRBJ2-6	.	CASSLSVSGANVLTF	TGTGCCAGCAGCTTATCTGTCTCTGGGGCCAACGTCCTGACTTTC
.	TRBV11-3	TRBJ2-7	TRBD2	CARGTSGPEQYF	TGTGCCAGGGGGACTAGCGGGCCCGAGCAGTACTTC
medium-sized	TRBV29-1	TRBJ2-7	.	CRYGGWGYDEQYF	TGCAGATACGGGGGTTGGGGTTACGACGAGCAGTACTTC
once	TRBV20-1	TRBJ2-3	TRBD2	CSATGTSGTDTQYF	TGCAGTGCTACCGGGACTAGCGGGACAGATACGCAGTATTTT
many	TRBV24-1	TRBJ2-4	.	CATSDGRGDKNIQYF	TGTGCCACCAGTGATGGAAGAGGGGACAAAAACATTCAGTACTTC
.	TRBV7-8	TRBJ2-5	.	CASSPRDNLNTEAFFGQETQYF	.
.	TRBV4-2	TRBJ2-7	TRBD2	CASSQGTSGSEHEQYF	TGTGCCAGCAGCCAAGGGACTAGCGGGAGTGAGCACGAGCAGTACTTC
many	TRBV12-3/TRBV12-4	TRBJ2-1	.	CASSFGLFRNNEQFF	TGTGCCAGCAGTTTCGGACTTTTTAGGAACAATGAGCAGTTCTTC
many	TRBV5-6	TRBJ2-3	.	CASSFSLGLAQYF	TGTGCCAGCAGCTTTAGTTTGGGGCTGGCGCAGTATTTT
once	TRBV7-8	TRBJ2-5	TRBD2	CASSLATSGRAGETQYF	TGTGCCAGCAGCTTAGCGACTAGCGGGAGGGCCGGGGAGACCCAGTACTTC
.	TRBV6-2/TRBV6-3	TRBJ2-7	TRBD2	CASSSRGLAGVGEQYF	TGTGCCAGCAGTTCCAGGGGACTAGCGGGAGTAGGCGAGCAGTACTTC
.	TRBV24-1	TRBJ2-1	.	CATSDSGSLRFF	TGTGCCACCAGTGATTCAGGTTCCCTCCGGTTCTTC
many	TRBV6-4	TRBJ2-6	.	CASSEDNSGANVLTF	TGTGCCAGCAGTGAGGACAACTCTGGGGCCAACGTCCTGACTTTC
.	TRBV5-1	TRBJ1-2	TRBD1	CASGQGLYGYTF	TGCGCCAGCGGACAGGGGTTGTATGGCTACACCTTC
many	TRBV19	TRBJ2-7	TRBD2	CASASGIYEQYF	TGTGCCAGTGCTAGCGGGATCTACGAGCAGTACTTC
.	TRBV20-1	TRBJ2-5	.	CSASQETQYF	TGCAGTGCTTCCCAAGAGACCCAGTACTTC
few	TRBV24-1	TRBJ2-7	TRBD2	CATSTSGSIYEQYF	TGTGCCACCAGTACTAGCGGGAGTATCTACGAGCAGTACTTC
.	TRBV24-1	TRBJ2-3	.	CATSDLSGVDTQYF	TGTGCCACCAGTGATTTAAGTGGGGTGGATACGCAGTATTTT
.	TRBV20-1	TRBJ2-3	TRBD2	CSAERLAGGVESYEQYF	TGCAGTGCGGAAAGACTAGCGGGAGGGGTGGAGTCCTACGAGCAGTATTTT
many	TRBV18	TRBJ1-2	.	CASSDQNRAGYTF	TGTGCCAGCTCGGATCAAAACAGGGCTGGCTACACCTTC
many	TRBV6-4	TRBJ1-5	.	CASSECGTYSLDQPQHF	TGTGCCAGCAGTGAATGCGGGACATACTCCTTGGATCAGCCCCAGCATTTT
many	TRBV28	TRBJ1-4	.	CASNSINEKLFF	TGTGCCAGCAATTCGATTAATGAAAAACTGTTTTTT
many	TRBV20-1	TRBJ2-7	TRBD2	CSARVSGVSSYEQYF	TGCAGTGCTAGAGTAAGCGGGGTCAGCTCCTACGAGCAGTACTTC
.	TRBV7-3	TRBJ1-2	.	CASSLRQDGGYTF	TGTGCCAGCAGCTTAAGGCAAGATGGTGGCTACACCTTC
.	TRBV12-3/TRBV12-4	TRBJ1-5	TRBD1	CASSLDRGGNQPQHF	TGTGCCAGCAGTTTGGACAGGGGTGGCAATCAGCCCCAGCATTTT
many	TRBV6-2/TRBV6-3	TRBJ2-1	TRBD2	CASEPSGASSYNEQFF	TGTGCCAGCGAACCTAGCGGGGCAAGCTCCTACAATGAGCAGTTCTTC
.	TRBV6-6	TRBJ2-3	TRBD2	CASSSAGLAAPSTDTQYF	TGTGCCAGCAGTTCCGCCGGACTAGCGGCTCCGAGCACAGATACGCAGTATTTT
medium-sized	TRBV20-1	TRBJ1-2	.	CSATTGRGYGYTF	TGCAGTGCCACAACGGGTAGGGGTTATGGCTACACCTTC
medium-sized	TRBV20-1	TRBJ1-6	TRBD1	CSATRTGNVGNSPLHF	TGCAGTGCTACCAGGACAGGGAATGTCGGTAATTCACCCCTCCACTTT
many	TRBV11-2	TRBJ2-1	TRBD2	CASRSGTSSNEQFF	TGTGCCAGCAGGTCAGGGACTAGCAGCAATGAGCAGTTCTTC
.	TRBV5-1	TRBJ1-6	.	CASSLTGASNSPLHF	TGCGCCAGCAGCTTAACTGGGGCGAGCAATTCACCCCTCCACTTT
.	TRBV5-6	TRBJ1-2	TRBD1	CASSLLDRGTNGYTF	TGTGCCAGCAGCTTATTGGACAGGGGGACTAATGGCTACACCTTC
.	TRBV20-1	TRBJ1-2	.	CSAGGRANYGYTF	TGCAGTGCAGGGGGAAGAGCTAACTATGGCTACACCTTC
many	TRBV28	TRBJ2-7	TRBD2	CASSLVEGAGVHEQYF	TGTGCCAGCAGTTTGGTGGAGGGAGCGGGAGTACACGAGCAGTACTTC
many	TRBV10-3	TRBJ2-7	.	CAITPTGNEQYF	TGTGCCATCACCCCGACGGGGAACGAGCAGTACTTC
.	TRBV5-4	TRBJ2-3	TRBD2	CASNKLAGEADTQYF	TGTGCCAGCAATAAACTAGCGGGAGAGGCAGATACGCAGTATTTT
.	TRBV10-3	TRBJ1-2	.	CAISDGGQTNYGYTF	TGTGCCATCAGTGATGGGGGTCAAACTAACTATGGCTACACCTTC
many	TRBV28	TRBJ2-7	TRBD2	CASSTRTSGKIYEQYF	TGTGCCAGCAGTACCCGGACTAGCGGAAAAATCTACGAGCAGTACTTC
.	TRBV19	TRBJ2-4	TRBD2	CASRLAGVAKNIQYF	TGTGCCAGTAGGCTAGCGGGAGTGGCCAAAAACATTCAGTACTTC